Shown below are 5 T cell receptor beta chains from a single sample sequenced in a study of a mutant IDH1 vaccine in newly diagnosed glioma. Clones were read by immunoSEQ multiplex PCR, and TCRdb kept only the in-frame ones, dropping some. In the table there are roughly 10,000 clones, about 87% of which are singletons. Their cognate antigens are unknown. Time point here: week 23, last vaccination. Alongside topical imiquimod, each dose of vaccine comprised 300 ug of mutant IDH1 20-mer peptide. The material was PBMCs, obtained from a glioma patient whose treatment included an IDH1 peptide vaccine. Every receptor here comes from a woman between 40 and 55 years old with glioma. Some clones in this sample may be carry-over from other donors' samples.

The J gene is TRBJ1-1, the V gene TRBV5-4; D is uncertain. Germline V gene lookup returns CDR1 SGHNT and CDR2 YYREEE (reference sequence). The CDR3 consists of 13 residues. Trimming took 4 bases from V and 3 from J, leaving 10 bases between them. CDR3 sequence (DNA): TGTGCCAGCAGCCTCCAGAGTGACACTGAAGCTTTCTTT. It specifies CASSLQSDTEAFF. Full variable domain (outside the CDR3, taken from reference TRBV5-4 and TRBJ1-1): ETGVTQSPTHLIKTRGQQVTLRCSSQSGHNTVSWYQQALGQGPQFIFQYYREEENGRGNFPPRFSGLQFPNYSSELNVNALELDDSALYLCASSLQSDTEAFFGQGTRLTVV.

The rearrangement joins TRBV6-5 to TRBJ1-1; TRBD1 aligns across 10 bases. The CDR3 is 14 residues long. Trimming took 5 bases from V and 5 from J; bases not matched to a gene: 5. Germline loops: CDR1 MNHEY, CDR2 SVGAGI. The CDR3 loop reads CASSPGQGTTEAFF. The CDR3 DNA reads as TGTGCCAGCAGTCCGGGACAGGGGACGACTGAAGCTTTCTTT.

The chain joins TRBV7-9 to TRBJ2-4; TRBD1 matches 9 bases. V lost 5 bases to trimming and J lost 5 bases; unmatched junction nucleotides: 1. The CDR3 contains 13 residues. Germline assignment: CDR1 SEHNR and CDR2 FQNEAQ (reference sequence). The CDR3 DNA reads TGTGCCAGCAGCGGGGACAGGGAAAACATTCAGTACTTC. Translating gives CASSGDRENIQYF.

The genes are TRBV5-4 and TRBJ2-1, with 13 positions matching TRBD2. Germline V gene data show CDR1 as SGHNT and CDR2 as YYREEE (reference sequence). The CDR3 has 18 amino acids. The junction had 5 bases not matched to a gene; V was cut back by 2 bases and J by 0 bases. The CDR3 DNA sequence: TGTGCCAGCAGCTTCGGACTAGCGGGGGTTAGCTCCTACAATGAGCAGTTCTTC. Translated, it gives CASSFGLAGVSSYNEQFF.

The V and J genes are TRBV10-2 and TRBJ2-1; 13 bases match TRBD2. Germline loops: CDR1 WSHSY, CDR2 SAAADI. The CDR3 is made up of 13 amino acids. V lost 9 bases, J lost 10 bases, and 6 bases stayed unmatched. For the CDR3, the DNA is TGCGCCAGGCCGGGACTAGCGGGAAAAGAGCAGTTCTTC. This translates into CARPGLAGKEQFF.